This TCR beta chain was retrieved from a study of beta chain features in type 1 diabetes. The study's findings and limits: Naive, central memory and Treg TCRB repertoires appeared more alike in patients than in healthy donors.

It was one heparinised blood draw, averaging roughly 100 mL, that each donor gave. Comment on this clone: Its matching antigen is unknown.

Investigators reverse transcribed all isolated RNA, so they sequenced expressed TCRB transcripts. TCRdb's table, derived via immunoSEQ multiplex PCR, lists solely in-frame clones and lacks some. The table has roughly 120,000 clones, 40% seen once. This sequence was found in a woman aged 18-30 years in good health. Sequenced: stem cell memory CD4+ T cells from blood.

The CDR3 nucleotides are TGCGCCAGCAGCTTGGGACAAACAGATACGCAGTATTTT. It encodes CASSLGQTDTQYF. V is TRBV5-1 and J is TRBJ2-3; D not resolved. Germline CDR1 is SGHRS and CDR2 is YFSETQ. The CDR3 runs to 13 residues. V was cut by 0 bases and J by 3 bases, with 5 bases left in between.